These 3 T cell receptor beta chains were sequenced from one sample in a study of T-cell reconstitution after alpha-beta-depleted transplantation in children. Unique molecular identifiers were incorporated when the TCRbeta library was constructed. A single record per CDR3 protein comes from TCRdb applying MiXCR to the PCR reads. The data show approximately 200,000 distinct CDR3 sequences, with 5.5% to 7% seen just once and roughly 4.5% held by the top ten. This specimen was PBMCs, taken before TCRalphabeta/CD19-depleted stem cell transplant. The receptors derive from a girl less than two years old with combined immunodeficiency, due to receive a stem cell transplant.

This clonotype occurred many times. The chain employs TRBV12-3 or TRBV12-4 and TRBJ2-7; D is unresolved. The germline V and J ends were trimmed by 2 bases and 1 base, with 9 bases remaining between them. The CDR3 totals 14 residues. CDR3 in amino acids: CASSLQSGSYEQYF. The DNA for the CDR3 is TGTGCCAGCAGTTTACAGTCGGGTTCCTACGAGCAGTACTTC.

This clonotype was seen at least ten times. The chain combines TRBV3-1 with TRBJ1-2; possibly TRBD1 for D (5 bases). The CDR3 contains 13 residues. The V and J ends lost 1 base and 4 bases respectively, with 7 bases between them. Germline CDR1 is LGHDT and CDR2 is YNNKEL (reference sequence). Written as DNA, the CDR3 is TGTGCCAGCAGCCAAGGACAGTTCTATGGCTACACCTTC. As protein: CASSQGQFYGYTF.

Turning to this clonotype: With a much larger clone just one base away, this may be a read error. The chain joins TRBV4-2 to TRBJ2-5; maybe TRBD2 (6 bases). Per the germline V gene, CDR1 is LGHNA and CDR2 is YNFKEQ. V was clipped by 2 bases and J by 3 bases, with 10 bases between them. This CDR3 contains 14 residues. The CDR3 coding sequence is TGTGCCAGCAGCCAATGGGTAGCGGAAGAGACCCAGTACTTC. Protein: CASSQWVAEETQYF.